This TCR beta chain was identified during a study of tumor-infiltrating lymphocytes in primary liver carcinoma. TCR beta cDNA was made from 500 ng total RNA with a constant-region primer. Libraries of TCR beta came from three nested multiplex PCR rounds with slightly modified ARM-PCR. A C-beta reverse primer and TRBV1-TRBV30 forward primers served in each of the first two PCR rounds, at about 10 cycles apiece. A single record per CDR3 protein comes from TCRdb applying MiXCR to the multiplex PCR reads. The data hold under 200,000 distinct CDR3 sequences, with around three fifths observed a single time. The CDR3 runs 17 residues. V gave up 5 bases and J gave up 7 bases; unmatched junction bases: 12. Germline V gives CDR1 SGHNT, CDR2 YENEEA. Blood RNA was derived from unsorted whole blood, and germline DNA was extracted too.

The V gene is TRBV11-3, the J gene TRBJ1-6; 9 bases match TRBD1. Source material: peripheral blood. This clonotype originated in a woman in her sixties or seventies with primary liver carcinoma and hepatitis B virus infection. Here the CDR3 reads CASSPQGQGVINSPLHF. The CDR3 DNA reads TGTGCCAGCAGCCCCCAGGGACAGGGTGTCATCAATTCACCCCTCCACTTT.